The 10 T cell receptor beta chains reported below all come from one sample, sequenced in a study of T cell changes during pregnancy in multiple sclerosis (dated 2019 in TCRdb). Library preparation was by the immunoSEQ multiplex PCR assay. Not all clones reach the TCRdb copy of this immuneACCESS table, which keeps in-frame sequences only. Checked studies attribute under half of the gap to unresolved V genes and leave the rest unexplained. The sample table lists 84,000 or so clones, 94% of them with a count of one. The ten largest clones take up 2.5% of the sample. The material was peripheral blood, obtained in the third trimester of pregnancy. All receptors come from a female donor with multiple sclerosis, enrolled in a pregnancy study.

This clone came up once. V is TRBV20-1 and J is TRBJ1-1, with D maybe TRBD1 (5 bases). V was trimmed by 7 bases and J by 6 bases, leaving 12 bases between them. Per the germline V gene, CDR1 is DFQATT and CDR2 is SNEGSKA (reference sequence). This CDR3 comprises 11 residues. CDR3 residues: CSGGEIAEAFF. Written as DNA, the CDR3 is TGCAGTGGGGGGGAGATCGCTGAAGCTTTCTTT.

This chain joins TRBV7-9 and TRBJ2-3, with D maybe TRBD1 (8 bases). Trimming removed 4 bases at V and 14 bases at J, with 19 bases between. CDR1 is SEHNR and CDR2 is FQNEAQ in the germline V gene (reference sequence). This CDR3 spans 13 amino acids. The CDR3 reads CASSSRGGTGVYF. For the CDR3, the DNA is TGTGCCAGCAGCTCTAGGGGGGGGACAGGAGTGTATTTT.

The chain couples TRBV4-1 to TRBJ1-1, with D unresolved. The CDR3 has 12 residues. The V end lost 3 bases, the J end lost 2 bases, and 4 bases lay between the germline ends. The V gene's germline CDR1 is MGHRA and CDR2 YSYEKL. CDR3 in DNA: TGCGCCAGCAGCCACCCTAACACTGAAGCTTTCTTT. This codes for CASSHPNTEAFF.

V is TRBV19 and J is TRBJ1-2; TRBD1 aligns across 9 bases. The V gene end was trimmed by 7 bases and the J gene end by 4 bases; junction bases not matched to a gene: 7. Germline V gene lookup returns CDR1 LNHDA and CDR2 SQIVND (reference sequence). This CDR3 has 14 residues. This CDR3 reads CASTRDRDTYGYTF. CDR3 bases: TGTGCCAGTACCCGGGACAGGGACACCTATGGCTACACCTTC.

The V call is TRBV2, the J call TRBJ1-5; no definite D call. The CDR3 loop spans 16 amino acids. Germline V gene sequence: CDR1 SNHLY, CDR2 FYNNEI. Trimming took off 4 bases at V and 1 base at J, with 14 bases between the two ends. The CDR3, as DNA: TGTGCCAGCAGTGTTGAAGGCGGGCGAAGCAATCAGCCCCAGCATTTT. Amino acid sequence: CASSVEGGRSNQPQHF.

The chain has TRBV19 and TRBJ1-1, with D tentatively TRBD1 (6 bases). CDR1 is LNHDA, CDR2 SQIVND, per germline (reference sequence). This CDR3 has 14 residues. V gave up 0 bases and J gave up 5 bases, with 10 bases separating them. In nucleotides, the CDR3 is TGTGCCAGTAGTATAGATCAGGGGAGAACTGAAGCTTTCTTT. It codes for CASSIDQGRTEAFF.

V and J are TRBV27 and TRBJ1-4; D uncertain. In germline, CDR1 is MNHEY, CDR2 SMNVEV (reference sequence). CDR3 length: 17 residues. The V gene lost 5 bases and the J gene lost 3 bases, with 19 bases spanning the gap. The CDR3 sequence: CASSIQNQAGANEKLFF. CDR3 coding DNA: TGTGCCAGCAGTATTCAGAATCAGGCCGGTGCTAATGAAAAACTGTTTTTT. Full variable domain (missing parts from reference TRBV27 and TRBJ1-4): EAQVTQNPRYLITVTGKKLTVTCSQNMNHEYMSWYRQDPGLGLRQIYYSMNVEVTDKGDVPEGYKVSRKEKRNFPLILESPSPNQTSLYFCASSIQNQAGANEKLFFGSGTQLSVL.

The chain has TRBV5-4 and TRBJ1-1; no definite D call. Germline values: CDR1 SGHNT, CDR2 YYREEE (reference sequence). The CDR3 length is 14 residues. The V end lost 4 bases, the J end lost 0 bases, and 10 bases lay between the germline ends. CDR3: CASSLSTLNTEAFF. CDR3 DNA: TGTGCCAGCAGCCTATCCACGTTGAACACTGAAGCTTTCTTT.

This chain uses TRBV4-1 with TRBJ2-3, with D possibly matching TRBD2 (7 bases). V was trimmed by 4 bases and J by 2 bases, leaving 16 bases between them. Looked up from germline, CDR1 is MGHRA and CDR2 is YSYEKL. The CDR3 runs to 16 residues. The CDR3 coding sequence is TGCGCCAGCAGCCTAGAGAACGGGGGGCCCACAGATACGCAGTATTTT. Protein sequence: CASSLENGGPTDTQYF.

The V call is TRBV10-2, the J call TRBJ1-6; D gene ambiguous. V shed 3 bases and J shed 6 bases, with 3 bases lying between them. The CDR3 has 12 amino acids. Germline loops: CDR1 WSHSY, CDR2 SAAADI. CDR3 amino acids: CASSEANSPLHF. The CDR3 DNA sequence: TGCGCCAGCAGTGAAGCTAATTCACCCCTCCACTTT.